One sample yielded the 4 T cell receptor beta chains listed below, sequenced in a study of identical twins. TCRdb re-called the 5' RACE reads with MiXCR, one entry per CDR3 protein. The repertoire includes hundreds of thousands of distinct CDR3 sequences, approximately 18% of them detected once, and roughly 14% sits in the top ten. Separately, the same data were catalogued under a study of T cells expressing NK-cell markers.

Sequenced input: PBMCs. Every receptor here comes from a young woman in good health.

The chain links TRBV20-1 to TRBJ2-7, with D tentatively TRBD2 (5 bases). V lost 6 bases, J lost 0 bases, and 15 bases lay in between. Germline lookup yields CDR1 DFQATT and CDR2 SNEGSKA (reference sequence). This CDR3 is built from 14 residues. The CDR3 protein is CSAVRTGSSYEQYF. In DNA, the CDR3 is TGCAGTGCCGTCCGGACGGGGAGCTCCTACGAGCAGTACTTC.

This clonotype was observed a few times. This chain uses TRBV9 with TRBJ2-2; D unclear. Trimming removed 4 bases at V and 0 bases at J, with 10 bases between. Per the germline V gene, CDR1 is SGDLS and CDR2 is YYNGEE. The CDR3 has 15 amino acids. DNA of the CDR3: TGTGCCAGCAGCAACGTGCCATCGAACACCGGGGAGCTGTTTTTT. It specifies CASSNVPSNTGELFF.

This clonotype has a handful of counts. The chain links TRBV6-2 or TRBV6-3 to TRBJ2-7; no clear D gene. V lost 5 bases to trimming and J lost 0 bases, with 17 bases between them. Germline assignment: CDR1 MNHEY and CDR2 SVGEGT. The CDR3 is 16 amino acids. The CDR3 protein is CASSPRQARASYEQYF. In nucleotides, the CDR3 is TGTGCCAGCAGTCCGAGACAAGCTCGAGCCTCCTACGAGCAGTACTTC.

This clonotype was seen ten or more times. The chain uses TRBV5-1 and TRBJ2-7; D perhaps matches TRBD1 (7 bases). The CDR3 is made up of 15 amino acids. With 3 bases removed from V and 2 bases from J, the gap between germline ends came to 15 bases. CDR1 is SGHRS and CDR2 is YFSETQ in the germline V gene. The CDR3 loop reads CASSWGDSITYEQYF. CDR3 nucleotides: TGCGCCAGCAGCTGGGGGGACAGCATCACCTACGAGCAGTACTTC.